This is a list of T cell receptor beta chains from one sample in a study of T cells after yellow fever vaccination. TCRdb ran MiXCR on the 5' RACE reads and lists one entry per CDR3 protein. The sample lists 300,000 or so distinct CDR3 sequences; 13% were seen once. Sequenced here: CD4+ T cells sorted from PBMCs, sampled 45 days after the yellow fever booster vaccination. The receptors stem from a young man who received the YFV17D yellow fever vaccine. The CDR3 runs from the conserved cysteine through the conserved F or W. The D gene is left open where the match is weak. The size field is filled for only some rows; it gives once, few, many or a size class.

TRBV5-1	TRBJ2-2	few	TRBD1	TGCGCCAGCACCGGGACAGGGGGCGCTTCGAACACCGGGGAGCTGTTTTTT	CASTGTGGASNTGELFF
TRBV10-3	TRBJ2-2	.	.	TGTGCCATCAGTGAGTGGCGGGACGACCCCGGGGAGCTGTTTTTT	CAISEWRDDPGELFF
TRBV7-2	TRBJ2-7	.	.	TGTGCCAGCAGCTTCGCGGCCTACGAGCAGTACTTC	CASSFAAYEQYF
TRBV20-1	TRBJ2-7	.	TRBD2	TGCAGTGCTAGAGATATGACCGGGACTAGCGGGATCTACGAGCAGTACTTC	CSARDMTGTSGIYEQYF
TRBV7-2	TRBJ2-3	few	TRBD2	TGTGCCAGCAGCTGGGGACTAGCGGGAGTTGACGATACGCAGTATTTT	CASSWGLAGVDDTQYF
TRBV4-3	TRBJ2-7	.	.	TGCGCCAGCAGCCTGGGCGTCATGCAGGGCTTCGGGCAGTACTTC	CASSLGVMQGFGQYF
TRBV7-7	TRBJ1-4	.	.	TGTGCCAGCAGCCCCGGGCTTGGAACTAATGAAAAACTGTTTTTT	CASSPGLGTNEKLFF
TRBV18	TRBJ2-1	many	.	TGTGCCAGCTCACCACCCCCCCGGGTCGCCAATGAGCAGTTCTTC	CASSPPPRVANEQFF
TRBV12-3/TRBV12-4	TRBJ2-5	many	.	TGTGCCAGCAGTTTTCAGGGATCAACAGAGACCCAGTACTTC	CASSFQGSTETQYF
TRBV5-1	TRBJ1-3	.	.	TGCGCCAGCAGCCTGGACAGCCAGCAGGTCGGAAACACCATATATTTT	CASSLDSQQVGNTIYF
TRBV7-9	TRBJ2-7	.	.	TGTGCCAGCAGCTTAGCCCAGCACCTTTACGAGCAGTACTTC	CASSLAQHLYEQYF
TRBV10-3	TRBJ2-1	.	TRBD2	TGTGCCACTGGGCTAGCGGGAGCAAATGAGCAGTTCTTC	CATGLAGANEQFF
TRBV7-8	TRBJ1-6	few	.	TGTGCCAGCAGCTTAGAAACAGCTTATTCACCCCTCCACTTT	CASSLETAYSPLHF
TRBV29-1	TRBJ2-3	.	.	TGCAGCGTTGAGAGAGGGACAGATACGCAGTATTTT	CSVERGTDTQYF
TRBV11-2	TRBJ2-1	.	TRBD2	TGTGCCAGCAGCTTCGGACTAGCGGGTCTAAGCTCCTACAATGAGCAGTTCTTC	CASSFGLAGLSSYNEQFF
TRBV18	TRBJ2-1	.	TRBD2	TGTGCCAGCTCACCCCGGGACTATTACAATGAGCAGTTCTTC	CASSPRDYYNEQFF
TRBV6-2/TRBV6-3	TRBJ2-2	.	.	TGTGCCAGCACCAACCGGCCAGTCCCCCTACCCGGGGAGCTGTTTTTT	CASTNRPVPLPGELFF
TRBV15	TRBJ2-5	.	.	TGTGCCACCAGCAGAGTAGCAGGAGGGCAAGAGACCCAGTACTTC	CATSRVAGGQETQYF
TRBV7-2	TRBJ1-5	.	.	TGTGCCAGCAGCCCCCTCGGGACGGCCGTAAATCAGCCCCAGCATTTT	CASSPLGTAVNQPQHF
TRBV4-2	TRBJ2-7	.	TRBD2	TGTGCCAGCAGCCCCGGACTAGCGGACACCTACGAGCAGTACTTC	CASSPGLADTYEQYF
TRBV5-1	TRBJ2-1	.	.	TGCGCCAGCAGCTTGTTAGGCAGAGGAGGGGGGAGCTCCTACAATGAGCAGTTCTTC	CASSLLGRGGGSSYNEQFF
TRBV7-2	TRBJ2-1	few	.	TGTGCCAGCAGCTTAGGGGCAGTTCAGCAGTTCTTC	CASSLGAVQQFF
TRBV20-1	TRBJ1-2	.	.	TGCAGTGCTACCAAAGGCGCCCTTAACTATGGCTACACCTTC	CSATKGALNYGYTF
TRBV4-2	TRBJ2-2	few	TRBD1	TGTGCCAGCAGCCGGGAAGGGGGCCAGGCGAACACCGGGGAGCTGTTTTTT	CASSREGGQANTGELFF
TRBV7-2	TRBJ2-5	.	TRBD1	TGTGCCAGCAGCTCCCTCAGGGGGCACTTGGGAGAGACCCAGTACTTC	CASSSLRGHLGETQYF
TRBV10-1	TRBJ2-3	many	.	TGCGCCAGCAGTAGGCTATTGATTGGGGATACGCAGTATTTT	CASSRLLIGDTQYF
TRBV18	TRBJ2-3	few	.	TGTGCCAGCTCACCAACGTCTACGCAGTATTTT	CASSPTSTQYF
TRBV27	TRBJ2-5	.	TRBD1	TGTGCCAGCAGATCCCCTGGACAGGGGATTGAGACCCAGTACTTC	CASRSPGQGIETQYF
TRBV5-1	TRBJ2-5	.	TRBD1	TGCGCCAGCAGCTTTGACAGGGGACACCAAGAGACCCAGTACTTC	CASSFDRGHQETQYF
TRBV29-1	TRBJ2-5	few	TRBD1	TGCAGCGTTGTCGGAGACAGGGGTTTGGAGACCCAGTACTTC	CSVVGDRGLETQYF
TRBV7-9	TRBJ2-5	.	TRBD1	TGTGCCAGCAGCCTCCAGACAGGGCTGAAAGAGACCCAGTACTTC	CASSLQTGLKETQYF
TRBV5-1	TRBJ2-3	.	.	TGCGCCAGCAGCTTTTCTAGCGAGGATACGCAGTATTTT	CASSFSSEDTQYF
TRBV20-1	TRBJ2-4	many	TRBD2	TGCAGTGCTAGAGATCCCCGCGGGAGGGCCTCGAGAGACATTCAGTACTTC	CSARDPRGRASRDIQYF
TRBV5-4	TRBJ2-3	.	.	TGTGCCAGCAGCTTGGAGGGAACATTGTATTTT	CASSLEGTLYF
TRBV7-3	TRBJ2-2	.	.	TGTGCCAGCAGCTCGGGACCAGCTGGCACCGGGGAGCTGTTTTTT	CASSSGPAGTGELFF
TRBV20-1	TRBJ2-3	.	.	TGCAGTGCTTCCCGTGGTCCGGTCACAGATACGCAGTATTTT	CSASRGPVTDTQYF
TRBV28	TRBJ2-7	.	.	TGTGCCAGCAGCCTCCCTTCCCACTCCTACGAGCAGTACTTC	CASSLPSHSYEQYF
TRBV18	TRBJ1-1	.	.	TGTGCCAGCTCAACCGACCAGCACCGTTGGGCTTTCTTT	CASSTDQHRWAFF